This T cell receptor beta chain was obtained from a study of post-analysis software for immune sequencing data. Study-level findings and limits: Versus controls, multiple sclerosis patients showed significantly lower diversity (normalized Chao1). When patients were compared with controls, about 5 TRBV segments were more frequent, TRBV5-6, TRBV5-1 and TRBV20-1 among them.

With regard to this clonotype: Its antigen is undetermined.

CDR1 is DFQATT and CDR2 is SNEGSKA in the germline V gene (reference sequence). The V gene lost 8 bases and the J gene lost 0 bases, with 11 bases spanning the gap. The CDR3 loop spans 13 amino acids. Sequencing libraries made from TCR beta cDNA carried unique molecular identifiers. Yield was roughly 0.5 million cDNA molecules from roughly 0.93 to 9.6 million T cells. TCRdb reprocessed the PCR reads with MiXCR, giving one entry per CDR3 protein. The sample holds 650,000 to 850,000 distinct CDR3 sequences, 46% seen once. The sample was blood. This TCR derives from a girl aged 5-17 years with multiple sclerosis. The gene calls are TRBV20-1 and TRBJ2-4; D may be TRBD1 or TRBD2 (5 bases each). In DNA form, the CDR3 reads TGCAGTTACCGGGACCGAGCCAAAAACATTCAGTACTTC. It yields the protein CSYRDRAKNIQYF.